These 10 T cell receptor beta chains originate from one sample sequenced in a study of Graves' ophthalmopathy and Graves' hyperthyroidism. Researchers took RNA transcripts and amplified TCR beta CDR3 regions from them. First-round RT-PCR used HTBI primers; second-round multiplex PCR followed. One entry per CDR3 protein, called by TCRdb with MiXCR from the multiplex PCR reads. The sample has approximately 330,000 distinct CDR3 sequences; 17% are singletons. Source material: peripheral blood. The receptors shown here come from an adult man with Graves' ophthalmopathy.

The chain recombines TRBV6-4 with TRBJ1-1, with unresolved D. From germline, CDR1 is MRHNA and CDR2 SNTAGT. This CDR3 has 13 residues. The V and J ends lost 6 bases and 3 bases respectively, with 11 bases between them. The chain's CDR3 is CASSLDTYTEAFF. As DNA, the CDR3 is TGTGCCAGCAGCCTCGACACTTACACTGAAGCTTTCTTT.

This clonotype was recorded at least ten times. The chain uses TRBV20-1 and TRBJ2-7; 7 bases line up with TRBD2. Losses at the gene ends were 4 bases for V and 3 bases for J; bases not matched to a gene: 3. In germline, CDR1 is DFQATT, CDR2 SNEGSKA (reference sequence). The CDR3 loop spans 12 amino acids. CDR3 sequence reads: CSAMREIYEQYF. CDR3 in DNA: TGCAGTGCTATGCGGGAGATCTACGAGCAGTACTTC.

This clonotype has a count of ten or more. This rearrangement joins TRBV6-5 to TRBJ2-7, with 9 bases matching TRBD1. The germline CDR1 and CDR2 sequences are MNHEY and SVGAGI. The CDR3 has 17 residues. The J segment lost 4 bases and the V segment lost 2 bases, leaving 12 bases of the junction unmatched. CDR3 in DNA: TGTGCCAGCAGTTACACTCGACCGGGACAGGGAGATTACGAGCAGTACTTC. Amino acid sequence: CASSYTRPGQGDYEQYF.

This clonotype was detected ten times or more. V usage is TRBV5-1 and J usage is TRBJ2-7; D not resolved. The CDR3 runs 14 residues. Trimming removed 0 bases from V and 0 bases from J, with 7 bases in between. From germline, CDR1 is SGHRS and CDR2 YFSETQ. CDR3 nucleotide sequence: TGCGCCAGCAGCTTGGACTACACCTCCTACGAGCAGTACTTC. Translated, it gives CASSLDYTSYEQYF.

This clonotype was detected many times. V gene TRBV12-3 or TRBV12-4 combines with J gene TRBJ2-7, with TRBD2 matching over 7 bases. The CDR3 totals 14 residues. The V and J ends lost 3 bases and 2 bases, in that order; junction bases with no gene match: 4. The CDR3 here is CASSFGAGAYEQYF. CDR3 DNA sequence: TGTGCCAGCAGTTTTGGGGCGGGGGCCTACGAGCAGTACTTC.

This clonotype was seen repeatedly, ten times or more. This sequence joins TRBV2 and TRBJ1-1; perhaps TRBD1 as D (6 bases). Deletions cut 7 bases from V and 5 bases from J, with 17 bases between. The V gene's germline CDR1 is SNHLY and CDR2 FYNNEI. CDR3 size: 14 residues. In nucleotides, the CDR3 is TGTGCCAGCACTACCGAAGGGGGGAAGACTGAAGCTTTCTTT. This codes for CASTTEGGKTEAFF.

The rearrangement joins TRBV4-1 to TRBJ1-5, with D tentatively TRBD1 (6 bases). The germline V gene encodes CDR1 MGHRA and CDR2 YSYEKL. This CDR3 region has 15 residues. V was cut by 1 base and J by 9 bases, with 16 bases left in between. This CDR3 reads CASSQGGAGAWPQHF. CDR3 DNA: TGCGCCAGCAGCCAAGGGGGGGCGGGGGCTTGGCCCCAGCATTTT.

V gene TRBV19 combines with J gene TRBJ1-6; maybe TRBD1 (5 bases). The CDR3 has 18 amino acids. Germline V gives CDR1 LNHDA, CDR2 SQIVND (reference sequence). V gave up 7 bases and J gave up 0 bases, with 19 bases separating them. The CDR3 DNA follows: TGTGCCAGTACCCCATCGGGAGGGGTAAGCTCCTATAATTCACCCCTCCACTTT. Its protein product is CASTPSGGVSSYNSPLHF.

This clonotype appeared many times. The chain employs TRBV5-1 and TRBJ2-2; D perhaps matches TRBD2 (5 bases). From germline, CDR1 is SGHRS and CDR2 YFSETQ. The CDR3 length is 15 residues. V shed 4 bases and J shed 3 bases, with 13 bases lying between them. The CDR3 loop reads CASSDVARDTGELFF. The DNA of the CDR3 is TGCGCCAGCAGCGACGTGGCGCGGGACACCGGGGAGCTGTTTTTT.

This clonotype was counted at least ten times. This chain uses TRBV12-3 or TRBV12-4 with TRBJ2-7; D perhaps matches TRBD1 (5 bases). The CDR3 has 13 residues. V was cut by 2 bases and J by 5 bases, with 10 bases left in between. Here the CDR3 DNA reads TGTGCCAGCAGTTTAAGGGCAGGGAACGAGCAGTACTTC. Residues: CASSLRAGNEQYF.